The 8 T cell receptor beta chains reported below all come from one sample, sequenced in a study of blood T cell repertoires in COVID-19. Assay: immunoSEQ multiplex PCR; the TCRdb copy retains only in-frame clones and omits some. Of approximately 200,000 clones detected, 80% to 90% appear once; the ten largest clones hold 3% to 4%. Sequenced: peripheral blood. The receptors come from a man aged 55 to 70 with acute or convalescent COVID-19.

The chain carries TRBV11-2 and TRBJ2-2; 11 bases are shared with TRBD2. Germline values: CDR1 SGHAT, CDR2 FQNNGV. The V and J ends lost 5 bases and 2 bases, in that order; junction bases with no gene match: 13. This CDR3 contains 19 residues. This CDR3 reads CASSHSPGTSGRNTGELFF. DNA of the CDR3: TGTGCCAGCAGCCATAGCCCCGGGACTAGCGGAAGAAACACCGGGGAGCTGTTTTTT.

The V and J genes are TRBV7-9 and TRBJ2-2, with D perhaps matching TRBD1 (5 bases). Germline V gene data show CDR1 as SEHNR and CDR2 as FQNEAQ (reference sequence). V gave up 2 bases and J gave up 4 bases, with 11 bases separating them. This CDR3 comprises 15 residues. CDR3 region: CASSLTRVGTGELFF. The CDR3 DNA reads TGTGCCAGCAGCTTAACCAGGGTAGGCACCGGGGAGCTGTTTTTT.

The chain joins TRBV5-4 to TRBJ1-2; possibly TRBD1 for D (5 bases). This CDR3 spans 17 amino acids. In germline, CDR1 is SGHNT, CDR2 YYREEE (reference sequence). The ends were cut back, 5 bases at V and 2 bases at J, with 22 bases in the middle. CDR3 nucleotides: TGTGCCAGCAGTTTTACTGGACACAACGCAACGAACTATGGCTACACCTTC. Amino acid sequence: CASSFTGHNATNYGYTF.

J is TRBJ2-1 and V is TRBV7-2; tentative D call: TRBD2 (5 bases). Germline V gene sequence: CDR1 SGHTA, CDR2 FQGNSA. This CDR3 has 14 residues. V was cut by 1 base and J by 10 bases, with 14 bases left in between. The CDR3 sequence: CASSLEGSVGEQFF. As DNA, the CDR3 is TGTGCCAGCAGCTTAGAGGGTAGCGTAGGGGAGCAGTTCTTC. Using reference TRBV7-2 and TRBJ2-1 for the parts outside the CDR3, the full variable domain is GAGVSQSPSNKVTEKGKDVELRCDPISGHTALYWYRQSLGQGLEFLIYFQGNSAPDKSGLPSDRFSAERTGGSVSTLTIQRTQQEDSAVYLCASSLEGSVGEQFFGPGTRLTVL.

V is TRBV5-4 and J is TRBJ2-1; TRBD2 matches 7 bases. CDR1 SGHNT and CDR2 YYREEE come from the germline V gene (reference sequence). V trimming: 7 bases; J trimming: 10 bases; junction bases outside the gene matches: 14. CDR3 length equals 14 residues. The CDR3 is CASPPRAGAPEQFF. CDR3 DNA: TGTGCCAGCCCCCCACGGGCGGGAGCCCCCGAGCAGTTCTTC. Drawing the rest from reference TRBV5-4 and TRBJ2-1, the complete variable domain is ETGVTQSPTHLIKTRGQQVTLRCSSQSGHNTVSWYQQALGQGPQFIFQYYREEENGRGNFPPRFSGLQFPNYSSELNVNALELDDSALYLCASPPRAGAPEQFFGPGTRLTVL.

CDR3 DNA sequence: TGTGCCAGCAGCCTCTCGGGGAGATGGGTCGAGTTCTTC. Translation gives CASSLSGRWVEFF. V usage is TRBV5-6 and J usage is TRBJ2-1; a possible D gene is TRBD2 (5 bases). Germline V lookup: CDR1 SGHDT, CDR2 YYEEEE. The ends were cut back, 4 bases at V and 14 bases at J, with 19 bases in the middle. The CDR3 length is 13 residues.

V gene TRBV10-3 combines with J gene TRBJ2-2, with 10 bases aligning to TRBD1. CDR3 length: 15 amino acids. Losses at the gene ends were 8 bases for V and 5 bases for J; bases not matched to a gene: 8. CDR1 is ENHRY, CDR2 SYGVKD, per germline. The CDR3 DNA is TGTGCCATCGGGGGACAGGGGTGGGGTACCGGGGAGCTGTTTTTT. Amino acids: CAIGGQGWGTGELFF.

The chain couples TRBV6-5 to TRBJ2-1; perhaps TRBD1 as D (5 bases). Germline values: CDR1 MNHEY, CDR2 SVGAGI. Trimming left V 7 bases short and J 0 bases short, with 13 bases between. The CDR3 contains 15 residues. CDR3: CASIQGGSSYNEQFF. The CDR3 DNA follows: TGTGCCAGCATCCAGGGCGGTAGCTCCTACAATGAGCAGTTCTTC.